Listed below are T cell receptor beta chains from one sample, sequenced in a study of post-analysis software for immune sequencing data. TCRdb itself ran the PCR reads through MiXCR, one entry per CDR3 protein. The table lists hundreds of thousands of distinct CDR3 sequences, 30% of them singletons. The source material was blood. These receptors were collected from a girl under 18 with multiple sclerosis. Both conserved end residues are part of each CDR3. The D gene is left open where the match is weak. The size entry is marked missing in some rows and otherwise reads once, few, many or a size class.

d_call j_call clone_size v_call cdr3_nt cdr3_aa
TRBD1 TRBJ2-6 - TRBV19 TGTGCCAGTAGCTCTTGGACAGGGCTGCCTGGGGCCAGCGTCCTGACTTTC CASSSWTGLPGASVLTF
TRBD1 TRBJ2-7 few TRBV20-1 TGCAGTGCCCGTCACAGGGGCCTAGAGCAGTACTTC CSARHRGLEQYF
- TRBJ1-2 - TRBV6-5 TGTGCCAGCAGACCTGGTATCGGGGGGCCGGGCTATGACTACACCTTC CASRPGIGGPGYDYTF
TRBD1 TRBJ2-6 - TRBV6-5 TGTGCCAGCAAGAGACAGGGAGTCTCTGGGGCCAACGTCCTGACTTTC CASKRQGVSGANVLTF
- TRBJ1-1 - TRBV5-1 TGCGCCAGCGGCTGGGTGGGGGCCTCCATGAACACTGAAGCTTTCTTT CASGWVGASMNTEAFF
- TRBJ2-7 few TRBV10-3 TGTGCCATCAGTGAAGAAGGAGGGCGGCGCGAGCAGTACTTC CAISEEGGRREQYF
TRBD1 TRBJ2-5 few TRBV28 TGTGCCAGCAAAGGACAGGGGTCTCAAGTCCAAGAGACCCAGTACTTC CASKGQGSQVQETQYF
- TRBJ1-2 - TRBV20-1 TGCAGTGCTAGTAAGGGCCAGGCAGGCGGCTATGGCTACACCTTC CSASKGQAGGYGYTF
- TRBJ2-3 many TRBV20-1 TGCAGTGCTAGAGATCAGCGAGATACGCAGTATTTT CSARDQRDTQYF
- TRBJ2-3 - TRBV7-2 TGTGCCAGCAGCTTAGGGCTGAGCAGGGTGGTAGATACACAGTATTTT CASSLGLSRVVDTQYF
- TRBJ2-1 - TRBV24-1 TGTGCCACCAGTACCCTGACTACGAGCTCCTACAATGAGCAGTTCTTC CATSTLTTSSYNEQFF